These 2 T cell receptor beta chains came from one sample sequenced in a study of blood T cells in healthy people across ages. Through a sample-barcoded 5' primer and a J-beta primer mix, a second PCR was run for roughly 6 to 11 cycles. One entry per CDR3 protein results from TCRdb running MiXCR on the 5' RACE reads. Counted here are around 1,000,000 distinct CDR3 sequences, around 27% occurring once; the ten biggest clones make up around 0.75%. A further study also used this sample, focusing on T cells of mothers and their children.

Sequenced: blood. The receptor source for this set is a girl aged 2-10 years in good health.

This clonotype was seen a few times. This chain joins TRBV5-8 and TRBJ1-2; no firm D call. Trimming shortened V by 0 bases and J by 10 bases, and 7 bases separated the two germline ends. Germline assignment: CDR1 SGHTS and CDR2 YDEGEE. This CDR3 spans 11 amino acids. Written as DNA, the CDR3 is TGTGCCAGCAGCTTGGTCAGTCTCTACACCTTC. Protein sequence: CASSLVSLYTF.

The DNA of the CDR3 is TGTGCCAGCAGTTTACGGGCGGGCGGAGTGGAGACCCAGTACTTC. This encodes CASSLRAGGVETQYF. The chain employs TRBV28 and TRBJ2-5; TRBD2 might be the D (5 bases). Trimming removed 2 bases at V and 5 bases at J, with 15 bases between. CDR3 length: 15 residues. Germline CDR1 is MDHEN and CDR2 is SYDVKM.